The 21 T cell receptor beta chains given below trace back to one sample, sequenced in a study of low-dose radiotherapy and immunotherapy resistance in tumors. Time point: after trial treatment. Treatment meaning: LDRT plus nivolumab, ipilimumab, low-dose cyclophosphamide and aspirin (RACIN trial). TCR amplification involved about 19 PCR cycles with a constant-region primer and V-primer adapter. TCRdb used MiXCR to reprocess the reads, holding one entry per CDR3 protein. The sample has tens of thousands of distinct CDR3 sequences; around a third are singletons. The specimen was PBMCs, collected after low-dose radiotherapy plus immunotherapy. Every receptor here comes from a male donor with rectosigmoid adenocarcinoma.

This clonotype was observed many times. V usage is TRBV27 and J usage is TRBJ2-7, with TRBD1 matching over 7 bases. Germline V gene sequence: CDR1 MNHEY, CDR2 SMNVEV (reference sequence). This CDR3 is 16 amino acids long. V lost 3 bases, J lost 6 bases, and 14 bases stayed unmatched. This CDR3 reads CASSLSPQDRSGEQYF. Here the CDR3 DNA reads TGTGCCAGCAGTTTGAGTCCTCAGGACAGGTCTGGCGAGCAGTACTTC.

This clonotype was seen at least ten times. The chain combines TRBV12-3 or TRBV12-4 with TRBJ2-3; TRBD2 is a possible D gene (5 bases). V shed 6 bases and J shed 0 bases, with 10 bases lying between them. The CDR3 spans 14 residues. The CDR3 loop is CASSYTSSTDTQYF. The CDR3 DNA reads as TGTGCCAGCAGCTATACTAGTAGCACAGATACGCAGTATTTT.

Many counts were recorded for this clonotype. The V gene is TRBV19, the J gene TRBJ2-1, with 9 bases aligning to TRBD2. With 2 bases clipped from V and 5 bases from J, the junction kept 4 bases outside the gene matches. The CDR3 has 15 residues. The germline V gene has CDR1 LNHDA and CDR2 SQIVND (reference sequence). CDR3 residues: CASSILAGPNNEQFF. The CDR3 coding sequence is TGTGCCAGTAGTATACTAGCGGGACCAAACAATGAGCAGTTCTTC.

V and J are TRBV27 and TRBJ2-7; TRBD1 matches at 7 bases. V was clipped by 10 bases and J by 2 bases; unmatched bases: 8. This CDR3 contains 13 residues. CDR1 is MNHEY and CDR2 is SMNVEV in the germline V gene (reference sequence). CDR3 in amino acids: CAILGQATYEQYF. CDR3 nucleotide sequence: TGTGCCATCCTTGGACAGGCTACCTACGAGCAGTACTTC.

This clonotype was recorded at least ten times. The rearrangement joins TRBV9 to TRBJ2-1; D remains ambiguous. This CDR3 has 11 amino acids. Per the germline V gene, CDR1 is SGDLS and CDR2 is YYNGEE. V lost 2 bases and J lost 7, with 4 bases in between. CDR3 in DNA: TGTGCCAGCAGCGTTTCAAATGAGCAGTTCTTC. It codes for CASSVSNEQFF.

This clonotype has more than one count but fewer than ten. The chain links TRBV5-1 to TRBJ2-7, with D possibly matching TRBD2 (6 bases). Germline CDR1 reads SGHRS; CDR2 reads YFSETQ. The CDR3 length is 16 residues. Trimming took 4 bases from V and 0 from J, leaving 17 bases between them. For the CDR3, the DNA is TGCGCCAGCAGCCCGGGAGATACAAAAAGCTCCTACGAGCAGTACTTC. It specifies CASSPGDTKSSYEQYF.

The chain recombines TRBV5-1 with TRBJ2-7; D possibly corresponds to TRBD2 (5 bases). Germline V gene data show CDR1 as SGHRS and CDR2 as YFSETQ. The CDR3 runs 14 residues. The ends were cut back, 3 bases at V and 3 bases at J, with 13 bases in the middle. The CDR3 coding sequence is TGCGCCAGCAGCTCCACGGGATCTAACTACGAGCAGTACTTC. It codes for CASSSTGSNYEQYF. Supplemented by reference TRBV5-1 and TRBJ2-7, the full variable domain reads KAGVTQTPRYLIKTRGQQVTLSCSPISGHRSVSWYQQTPGQGLQFLFEYFSETQRNKGNFPGRFSGRQFSNSRSEMNVSTLELGDSALYLCASSSTGSNYEQYFGPGTRLTVT.

The rearrangement links TRBV7-8 to TRBJ2-7, with 7 nucleotides matching TRBD2. CDR3 length: 14 residues. The germline CDR1 and CDR2 sequences are SGHVS and FQNEAQ. The junction had 4 bases not matched to a gene; V was cut back by 5 bases and J by 0 bases. Here the CDR3 reads CASSTRTSSYEQYF. CDR3 bases: TGTGCCAGCAGCACTCGGACTAGCTCCTACGAGCAGTACTTC. The variable domain in full, with the rest retrieved from reference TRBV7-8 and TRBJ2-7, is GAGVSQSPRYKVAKRGQDVALRCDPISGHVSLFWYQQALGQGPEFLTYFQNEAQLDKSGLPSDRFFAERPEGSVSTLKIQRTQQEDSAVYLCASSTRTSSYEQYFGPGTRLTVT.

This clonotype occurred many times. This chain's CDR3 is CASSQAGTRNQPQHF. The CDR3 nucleotides read TGTGCCAGCAGCCAAGCAGGGACTCGCAATCAGCCCCAGCATTTT. The chain combines TRBV3-1 with TRBJ1-5; D is perhaps TRBD1 (5 bases). The germline V and J ends were trimmed by 1 base and 2 bases, with 9 bases remaining between them. CDR3 length equals 15 residues. From germline, CDR1 is LGHDT and CDR2 YNNKEL (reference sequence).

At least ten counts were recorded for this clonotype. The chain recombines TRBV2 with TRBJ2-7, with no clear D. The CDR3 length is 17 residues. Trimming shortened V by 2 bases and J by 2 bases, and 19 bases separated the two germline ends. Germline values: CDR1 SNHLY, CDR2 FYNNEI. In DNA, the CDR3 is TGTGCCAGCAGTGAACCCTCCCTACGGGCGGACCCCTACGAGCAGTACTTC. Its protein product is CASSEPSLRADPYEQYF.

There are many counts of this clonotype. The V and J genes are TRBV4-3 and TRBJ1-1; possible D gene TRBD1, 5 bases. The CDR3 is 15 residues long. V was pared by 1 base and J by 1 base, with 10 bases between. Germline-derived CDR1 and CDR2 are LGHNA and YSLEER. Here the CDR3 DNA reads TGCGCCAGCAGCCAAGCATACCAGGGGAACACTGAAGCTTTCTTT. Translating it yields CASSQAYQGNTEAFF.

The chain recombines TRBV6-6 with TRBJ2-1, with D tentatively TRBD1 (5 bases). Germline V lookup: CDR1 MNHNY, CDR2 SVGAGI (reference sequence). The CDR3 covers 15 residues. Trimming took 2 bases from V and 0 from J, leaving 8 bases between them. CDR3 sequence reads: CASSYGASSYNEQFF. In DNA, the CDR3 is TGTGCCAGCAGTTACGGGGCGAGCTCCTACAATGAGCAGTTCTTC.

This clonotype was seen ten or more times. No DNA is shown, since the ends of the CDR3 on it are uncertain; the CDR3 is the one TCRdb lists. The chain carries TRBV23-1 and TRBJ2-2. TRBV23-1 is an ORF, and what it does is uncertain. From its first to its last residue, the CDR3 has 10 amino acids. The CDR3 sequence: CASVSRSCFF.

The CDR3, as DNA: TGTGCCAGCAGCCCAGCGGGACTAGCGGGAACTGATACGCAGTATTTT. The encoded protein is CASSPAGLAGTDTQYF. The rearrangement joins TRBV5-4 to TRBJ2-3; 13 nucleotides align to TRBD2. Germline V lookup: CDR1 SGHNT, CDR2 YYREEE (reference sequence). The junction had 8 bases not matched to a gene; V was cut back by 4 bases and J by 6 bases. CDR3 length: 16 amino acids.

This clonotype was seen repeatedly, ten times or more. This chain uses TRBV13 with TRBJ2-3; possible D gene TRBD2, 5 bases. CDR3 length equals 16 residues. V gave up 3 bases and J gave up 3 bases, with 16 bases separating them. Germline V gene data show CDR1 as PRHDT and CDR2 as FYEKMQ (reference sequence). The CDR3 region is CASSLSGMAATDTQYF. The CDR3 region has the DNA TGTGCCAGCAGCTTGTCCGGGATGGCAGCGACAGATACGCAGTATTTT.

The gene calls are TRBV14 and TRBJ2-1; the match to TRBD2 covers 10 bases. Germline loops: CDR1 SGHDN, CDR2 FVKESK. The CDR3 covers 19 residues. The V and J ends lost 0 bases and 0 bases, in that order; junction bases with no gene match: 8. The CDR3 loop reads CASSQEALAGTSSYNEQFF. The CDR3 nucleotides read TGTGCCAGCAGCCAAGAAGCACTAGCGGGGACGAGCTCCTACAATGAGCAGTTCTTC.

This clonotype was detected ten times or more. The V call is TRBV6-2 or TRBV6-3, the J call TRBJ2-7; TRBD1 is a possible D gene (6 bases). The CDR3 runs to 14 residues. With 5 bases removed from V and 2 bases from J, the gap between germline ends came to 13 bases. CDR1 MNHEY and CDR2 SVGEGT come from the germline V gene. In nucleotides, the CDR3 is TGTGCCAGCAGTCCCGCTGAGGGGGCCTACGAGCAGTACTTC. Its protein product is CASSPAEGAYEQYF.

This clonotype was counted between two and nine times. Only one base separates this from a far larger clonotype, so it likely reflects a read error. This chain uses TRBV6-2 or TRBV6-3 with TRBJ2-7, with 9 bases identical to TRBD1. The CDR3 runs to 15 residues. From germline, CDR1 is MNHEY and CDR2 SVGEGT. V was clipped by 5 bases and J by 7 bases; unmatched bases: 12. The CDR3 nucleotides are TGTGCCAGCAGTCCCGGGACAGGGTCTTCCGATGAGCAGTACTTC. Protein product: CASSPGTGSSDEQYF.

CDR3 sequence (DNA): TGTGGTAGCGGATTGGGTGGTGGTCAAGAGACCCAGTACTTC. It translates to CGSGLGGGQETQYF. The chain is built from TRBV28 and TRBJ2-5; D perhaps matches TRBD2 (6 bases). Germline CDR1 MDHEN, CDR2 SYDVKM. The CDR3 loop spans 14 amino acids.

This clonotype occurred a few times. The chain employs TRBV3-1 and TRBJ2-3; no reliable D call. The CDR3 covers 13 residues. Germline values: CDR1 LGHDT, CDR2 YNNKEL (reference sequence). V was cut by 2 bases and J by 6 bases, with 9 bases left in between. The CDR3 is CASSQQGLDTQYF. The CDR3 bases are TGTGCCAGCAGCCAACAAGGTTTGGATACGCAGTATTTT.

This clonotype occurred many times. The chain uses TRBV11-2 and TRBJ2-2; TRBD1 is a possible D gene (6 bases). Germline V CDR1 and CDR2: SGHAT, FQNNGV. This CDR3 contains 14 residues. V shed 6 bases and J shed 0 bases, with 8 bases lying between them. This CDR3 reads CASSWTANTGELFF. The CDR3 DNA is TGTGCCAGCAGTTGGACAGCGAACACCGGGGAGCTGTTTTTT. Combining the CDR3 with reference TRBV11-2 and TRBJ2-2 gives the whole variable domain EAGVAQSPRYKIIEKRQSVAFWCNPISGHATLYWYQQILGQGPKLLIQFQNNGVVDDSQLPKDRFSAERLKGVDSTLKIQPAKLEDSAVYLCASSWTANTGELFFGEGSRLTVL.